Each of the 31 T cell receptor beta chains below was sequenced from the same sample in a study of cytomegalovirus exposure and HLA in healthy donors. The PCR ran on 60 Vbeta and 13 Jbeta primers. Profiled with immunoSEQ multiplex PCR; TCRdb holds only in-frame clones, not every one. The data contain roughly 130,000 clones, over 60% of them singletons. Source material: PBMCs. These receptors all stem from a man between 18 and 29 years old in good health and CMV-seronegative.

In regard to this clone: Relative to the germline gene, one junction end is altered; a read error may explain this. The genes are TRBV7-9 and TRBJ2-3; 8 positions match TRBD2. Germline V gives CDR1 SEHNR, CDR2 FQNEAQ (reference sequence). This CDR3 contains 15 residues. Written as DNA, the CDR3 is TGCGCCAGCAGCCAGGGAGCGGGAGTATTGGATACGCAGTATTTT. This translates into CASSQGAGVLDTQYF. The whole variable domain, filled in from reference TRBV7-9 and TRBJ2-3, reads DTGVSQNPRHKITKRGQNVTFRCDPISEHNRLYWYRQTLGQGPEFLTYFQNEAQLEKSRLLSDRFSAERPKGSFSTLEIQRTEQGDSAMYLCASSQGAGVLDTQYFGPGTRLTVL.

The genes are TRBV30 and TRBJ1-1; D is possibly TRBD1 (5 bases). The CDR3 is 12 residues long. Between the trimmed V and J ends, which lost 0 bases and 8 bases, there was a span of 10 bases. Per germline, CDR1 GTSNPN and CDR2 SVGIG (reference sequence). CDR3 residues: CAWSVPGLEAFF. The CDR3 DNA sequence: TGTGCCTGGAGTGTACCAGGGCTCGAAGCTTTCTTT.

This clone was picked up a small number of times. The J gene is TRBJ2-1, the V gene TRBV19; 10 positions match TRBD2. CDR1 and CDR2 from the germline V gene are LNHDA and SQIVND (reference sequence). Trimming at V came to 2 bases and at J to 9 bases, leaving 4 bases not matched to a gene. The CDR3 is 14 residues long. The CDR3 DNA follows: TGTGCCAGTAGTATAAAGCGGGAGGGTTCTGAGCAGTTCTTC. This gives the protein CASSIKREGSEQFF.

V usage is TRBV28 and J usage is TRBJ1-5; TRBD1 is a possible D gene (6 bases). From germline, CDR1 is MDHEN and CDR2 SYDVKM. V was trimmed by 8 bases and J by 6 bases, leaving 23 bases between them. The CDR3 is 16 residues long. The DNA for the CDR3 is TGTGCCAGCCGCCCCCTACAGGGTAGAGGCGGTCAGCCCCAGCATTTT. Translating gives CASRPLQGRGGQPQHF. The full variable domain, rest sourced from reference TRBV28 and TRBJ1-5, is DVKVTQSSRYLVKRTGEKVFLECVQDMDHENMFWYRQDPGLGLRLIYFSYDVKMKEKGDIPEGYSVSREKKERFSLILESASTNQTSMYLCASRPLQGRGGQPQHFGDGTRLSIL.

This clone came up a few times. The V and J genes are TRBV12-1 and TRBJ2-7; TRBD2, the table's D call, lacks a check against the DNA. TRBV12-1 is a documented pseudogene. The CDR3 loop spans 15 amino acids. This chain's CDR3 is CASSIEGLEAPEQYF. The CDR3 region has the DNA TGTGCCAGCAGCATCGAGGGACTAGAAGCCCCCGAGCAGTACTTC.

The chain uses TRBV5-4 and TRBJ2-1; D is undetermined. With 5 bases removed from V and 7 bases from J, the gap between germline ends came to 19 bases. Germline values: CDR1 SGHNT, CDR2 YYREEE (reference sequence). CDR3 length equals 15 residues. The CDR3: CASSTRVSDENEQFF. CDR3 sequence (DNA): TGTGCCAGCAGTACACGGGTCTCGGATGAGAATGAGCAGTTCTTC.

The rearrangement uses TRBV29-1 and TRBJ1-2; D gene uncertain. The CDR3 totals 15 residues. Germline loops: CDR1 SQVTM, CDR2 ANQGSEA. The V and J ends lost 3 bases and 3 bases respectively, with 17 bases between them. This CDR3 reads CSVDHPGVGDYGYTF. CDR3 sequence (DNA): TGCAGCGTTGACCACCCCGGGGTCGGGGACTATGGCTACACCTTC.

The V gene is TRBV28, the J gene TRBJ1-1, with TRBD1 matching 9 bases. This CDR3 region has 15 residues. Trimming took 4 bases from V and 5 from J; bases not matched to a gene: 8. Looked up from germline, CDR1 is MDHEN and CDR2 is SYDVKM. The CDR3 DNA reads TGTGCCAGCAGTTCCCGGGACAGGGAGTGGACTGAAGCTTTCTTT. Protein product: CASSSRDREWTEAFF.

This clone was recorded a few times. J is TRBJ1-1 and V is TRBV6-5, with 7 bases that match TRBD1. CDR1 MNHEY and CDR2 SVGAGI come from the germline V gene. The junction had 6 bases not matched to a gene; V was cut back by 5 bases and J by 0 bases. CDR3 size: 15 residues. The CDR3 sequence is CASSRDSLMNTEAFF. CDR3 DNA sequence: TGTGCCAGCAGTCGGGACAGTCTGATGAACACTGAAGCTTTCTTT.

This clone showed up just a few times. This chain uses TRBV7-9 with TRBJ1-1; the D is unclear. This CDR3 region has 14 residues. CDR1 is SEHNR and CDR2 is FQNEAQ in the germline V gene (reference sequence). V was shortened by 3 bases and J by 2 bases, with 10 bases between the two germline ends. DNA for the CDR3: TGTGCCAGCAGCTTTCGGGGTTCCAACACTGAAGCTTTCTTT. Residues: CASSFRGSNTEAFF. Full variable domain (remainder filled in from reference TRBV7-9 and TRBJ1-1): DTGVSQNPRHKITKRGQNVTFRCDPISEHNRLYWYRQTLGQGPEFLTYFQNEAQLEKSRLLSDRFSAERPKGSFSTLEIQRTEQGDSAMYLCASSFRGSNTEAFFGQGTRLTVV.

The chain joins TRBV2 to TRBJ2-7, with D maybe TRBD1 (5 bases). Deletions cut 6 bases from V and 4 bases from J, with 13 bases between. The CDR3 has 13 residues. The germline CDR1 and CDR2 sequences are SNHLY and FYNNEI. CDR3 protein: CASSATDRYEQYF. The CDR3 coding sequence is TGTGCCAGCAGCGCGACAGATAGATACGAGCAGTACTTC.

The chain employs TRBV29-1 and TRBJ1-2; D perhaps matches TRBD1 (5 bases). CDR1 is SQVTM and CDR2 is ANQGSEA in the germline V gene. The length of the CDR3 is 11 residues. V was clipped by 4 bases and J by 6 bases, with 9 bases between them. In nucleotides, the CDR3 is TGCAGCGTTGGTGGGGCGGATGGCTACACCTTC. The encoded protein is CSVGGADGYTF.

The gene calls are TRBV5-1 and TRBJ2-5; D is possibly TRBD2 (6 bases). The CDR3 runs 19 residues. Deletions cut 0 bases from V and 5 bases from J, with 26 bases between. Germline V gene data show CDR1 as SGHRS and CDR2 as YFSETQ. The CDR3 DNA is TGCGCCAGCAGCTTGGGATCTGCCGGGACTTCTCGTTTTGGGGAGACCCAGTACTTC. The encoded protein is CASSLGSAGTSRFGETQYF. Based on the CDR3 plus reference TRBV5-1 and TRBJ2-5, the full variable domain is KAGVTQTPRYLIKTRGQQVTLSCSPISGHRSVSWYQQTPGQGLQFLFEYFSETQRNKGNFPGRFSGRQFSNSRSEMNVSTLELGDSALYLCASSLGSAGTSRFGETQYFGPGTRLLVL.

This clone has just a few counts. This chain uses TRBV5-6 with TRBJ1-4; 7 bases fit TRBD1. CDR3 length equals 16 residues. V shed 0 bases, J shed 0 bases, and the junction held 2 bases outside the gene matches. Germline V gives CDR1 SGHDT, CDR2 YYEEEE. DNA for the CDR3: TGTGCCAGCAGCTTGGACAGGGGTGCAACTAATGAAAAACTGTTTTTT. It specifies CASSLDRGATNEKLFF.

The V gene is TRBV5-1, the J gene TRBJ2-7, with 8 bases that match TRBD1. V lost 1 base and J lost 3; bases outside the gene matches: 3. Germline assignment: CDR1 SGHRS and CDR2 YFSETQ. This CDR3 contains 14 residues. The CDR3 sequence is CASSLSGQVYEQYF. CDR3 DNA: TGCGCCAGCAGCTTGTCGGGACAGGTCTACGAGCAGTACTTC.

The CDR3 protein is CASSARQVSYEQYF. CDR3 bases: TGTGCCAGCAGCGCTAGACAGGTGTCCTACGAGCAGTACTTC. The chain carries TRBV5-5 and TRBJ2-7; TRBD1 is a possible D gene (6 bases). This CDR3 comprises 14 residues. The germline V and J ends were trimmed by 4 bases and 1 base, with 12 bases remaining between them. CDR1 is SGHKS and CDR2 is YYEKEE in the germline V gene (reference sequence).

This clone was observed once. The rearrangement uses TRBV7-2 and TRBJ2-1; TRBD1 might be the D (6 bases). V dropped 5 bases and J dropped 7 bases, with 12 bases sitting between them. The CDR3 is 13 amino acids. Germline values: CDR1 SGHTA, CDR2 FQGNSA. For the CDR3, the DNA is TGTGCCAGCAGCGCCAGAGGGGGAAATGAGCAGTTCTTC. Translation: CASSARGGNEQFF.

The rearrangement joins TRBV28 to TRBJ2-7, with no clear D. CDR1 and CDR2 (germline): MDHEN, SYDVKM. V lost 2 bases to trimming and J lost 5 bases, with 13 bases between them. The CDR3 is 14 residues long. The CDR3, as DNA: TGTGCCAGCAGTTTACTGGGCCGACCCCACGAGCAGTACTTC. Its translation: CASSLLGRPHEQYF.

The J gene is TRBJ2-3, the V gene TRBV11-2, with D perhaps matching TRBD1 (5 bases). Between the trimmed V and J ends, which lost 5 bases and 1 base, there was a span of 13 bases. In germline, CDR1 is SGHAT, CDR2 FQNNGV. The CDR3 runs to 15 residues. The DNA of the CDR3 is TGTGCCAGCAGCCTCGACTGGGGCCGCACAGATACGCAGTATTTT. Translating it yields CASSLDWGRTDTQYF.

This clone was observed a handful of times. The J gene is TRBJ1-5, the V gene TRBV30; perhaps TRBD1 as D (6 bases). The CDR3 is made up of 14 amino acids. V was shortened by 7 bases and J by 5 bases, with 18 bases between the two germline ends. CDR1 and CDR2 (germline): GTSNPN, SVGIG (reference sequence). CDR3 in DNA: TGTGCCTCAGGGGCAGGGCGCGTCCATCAGCCCCAGCATTTT. It encodes CASGAGRVHQPQHF. The full variable domain, rest sourced from reference TRBV30 and TRBJ1-5, is SQTIHQWPATLVQPVGSPLSLECTVEGTSNPNLYWYRQAAGRGLQLLFYSVGIGQISSEVPQNLSASRPQDRQFILSSKKLLLSDSGFYLCASGAGRVHQPQHFGDGTRLSIL.

V usage is TRBV5-1 and J usage is TRBJ1-2; 9 bases map to TRBD1. The CDR3 contains 17 residues. Looked up from germline, CDR1 is SGHRS and CDR2 is YFSETQ. The V segment lost 4 bases and the J segment 0 bases; nucleotides outside the gene matches: 10. CDR3 sequence (DNA): TGCGCCAGCAGCCCGGGGAGACAGGGGGTTCCTAACTATGGCTACACCTTC. Its protein is CASSPGRQGVPNYGYTF.

This rearrangement joins TRBV30 to TRBJ2-2; 9 positions agree with TRBD2. The CDR3 extends over 15 amino acids. Germline CDR1 and CDR2: GTSNPN and SVGIG (reference sequence). The ends lost 3 bases at V and 4 bases at J; junction bases unmatched: 6. The CDR3 DNA sequence: TGTGCCTGGAGGGCCGGGACTAGCTTCACCGGGGAGCTGTTTTTT. Translated: CAWRAGTSFTGELFF.

This clone was seen a few times. The chain carries TRBV28 and TRBJ2-1; TRBD1 agrees at 8 bases. The CDR3 is 15 amino acids. Germline V gives CDR1 MDHEN, CDR2 SYDVKM. V dropped 3 bases and J dropped 6; count of bases not matched to a gene: 7. For the CDR3, the DNA is TGTGCCAGCAGTTTCCCAGGGGGCGCGTCCAATGAGCAGTTCTTC. This codes for CASSFPGGASNEQFF.

V gene TRBV7-9 combines with J gene TRBJ2-7, with 9 bases lining up with TRBD1. V dropped 1 base and J dropped 2; count of bases not matched to a gene: 3. Germline CDR1 SEHNR, CDR2 FQNEAQ (reference sequence). CDR3 length equals 15 residues. The DNA of the CDR3 is TGTGCCAGCAGCTTAGAGGGACAGGGCCCCTACGAGCAGTACTTC. Its protein is CASSLEGQGPYEQYF. Based on the CDR3 plus reference TRBV7-9 and TRBJ2-7, the full variable domain is DTGVSQNPRHKITKRGQNVTFRCDPISEHNRLYWYRQTLGQGPEFLTYFQNEAQLEKSRLLSDRFSAERPKGSFSTLEIQRTEQGDSAMYLCASSLEGQGPYEQYFGPGTRLTVT.

The chain carries TRBV5-4 and TRBJ2-5; TRBD2 matches at 12 bases. Germline-derived CDR1 and CDR2 are SGHNT and YYREEE (reference sequence). The CDR3 is 17 amino acids. V trimming: 4 bases; J trimming: 6 bases; junction bases outside the gene matches: 13. The CDR3 here is CASSQQSGLAGLQTQYF. The CDR3, as DNA: TGTGCCAGCAGCCAACAGTCGGGACTAGCGGGTCTACAGACCCAGTACTTC.

This clone turned up a few times. The chain uses TRBV28 and TRBJ1-3; D possibly corresponds to TRBD1 (6 bases). There are 16 residues in the CDR3. Per the germline V gene, CDR1 is MDHEN and CDR2 is SYDVKM. V gave up 6 bases and J gave up 1 base, with 16 bases separating them. CDR3 region: CASRDARGRSGNTIYF. The CDR3 region has the DNA TGTGCCAGCAGAGACGCCAGGGGACGGTCTGGAAACACCATATATTTT.

The chain combines TRBV29-1 with TRBJ2-7; 7 bases map to TRBD2. J lost 2 bases, V lost 4 bases, and 5 bases had no gene match. The CDR3 has 13 residues. Germline loops: CDR1 SQVTM, CDR2 ANQGSEA. The CDR3 loop is CSVGSGATYEQYF. The CDR3 nucleotides read TGCAGCGTTGGGAGCGGGGCAACCTACGAGCAGTACTTC.

This clone has just a few counts. J is TRBJ1-3 and V is TRBV29-1; D gene unclear. The CDR3 covers 14 residues. Germline V lookup: CDR1 SQVTM, CDR2 ANQGSEA. V shed 6 bases and J shed 6 bases, with 18 bases lying between them. CDR3 in DNA: TGCAGCGTAGCCTTTCACCGATCCCCAAACACCATATATTTT. It translates to CSVAFHRSPNTIYF. Full variable domain (remainder filled in from reference TRBV29-1 and TRBJ1-3): SAVISQKPSRDICQRGTSLTIQCQVDSQVTMMFWYRQQPGQSLTLIATANQGSEATYESGFVIDKFPISRPNLTFSTLTVSNMSPEDSSIYLCSVAFHRSPNTIYFGEGSWLTVV.

This clone was observed once. The chain carries TRBV18 and TRBJ1-1; 9 positions agree with TRBD1. The CDR3 consists of 17 residues. Germline values: CDR1 KGHSH, CDR2 LQKENI. Unmatched junction bases numbered 16, after V lost 3 bases and J lost 8 bases. The CDR3 reads CASSPHAPPTGTGEAFF. Here the CDR3 DNA reads TGTGCCAGCTCACCTCACGCTCCACCTACCGGGACAGGGGAAGCTTTCTTT.

This clone was observed a few times. The junction and the germline gene differ at one end; a read error may be behind it. The chain joins TRBV7-8 to TRBJ1-2; a weak D match, TRBD1 (5 bases). The length of the CDR3 is 12 residues. Germline CDR1 and CDR2: SGHVS and FQNEAQ. The CDR3 DNA reads as TGTGCCAGCAGCCCAACAGGAGGGTACTACCCCTTC. This encodes CASSPTGGYYPF.

V and J are TRBV28 and TRBJ2-2; 9 positions match TRBD1. V shed 10 bases and J 1 base; nucleotides not matched to a gene: 4. The CDR3 is made up of 14 amino acids. The germline V gene encodes CDR1 MDHEN and CDR2 SYDVKM. The CDR3 loop reads CATPGQGNTGELFF. DNA of the CDR3: TGTGCCACCCCGGGACAGGGGAACACCGGGGAGCTGTTTTTT.